These 22 T cell receptor beta chains were all obtained from the same sample, sequenced in a study of blood T cells in healthy people across ages. A sample-barcoded 5' primer and a J-beta primer mix were used in a second PCR of about 7 to 12 cycles. One entry per CDR3 protein results from TCRdb running MiXCR on the 5' RACE reads. The data contain more than 500,000 distinct CDR3 sequences, around a quarter of them singletons. These data were likewise used in another study, on T cells of mothers and their children.

Sequencing used blood. Receptors were obtained from a boy aged 2 to 10 in good health.

This clonotype turned up a few times. The chain combines TRBV28 with TRBJ2-3; TRBD1 matches 11 bases. The CDR3 consists of 14 residues. The germline V gene encodes CDR1 MDHEN and CDR2 SYDVKM. V was pared by 6 bases and J by 4 bases, with 3 bases of the junction left unmatched. The chain's CDR3 is CASSRTGGADTQYF. The CDR3 region has the DNA TGTGCCAGCAGCCGGACAGGGGGCGCAGATACGCAGTATTTT. The full variable domain, completed using reference TRBV28 and TRBJ2-3, is DVKVTQSSRYLVKRTGEKVFLECVQDMDHENMFWYRQDPGLGLRLIYFSYDVKMKEKGDIPEGYSVSREKKERFSLILESASTNQTSMYLCASSRTGGADTQYFGPGTRLTVL.

The V call is TRBV3-1, the J call TRBJ1-6; 9 bases line up with TRBD1. Germline CDR1 is LGHDT and CDR2 is YNNKEL (reference sequence). This CDR3 is built from 15 residues. Unmatched junction bases numbered 7, after V lost 3 bases and J lost 10 bases. The CDR3 sequence: CASSQDRGVGSPLHF. The CDR3 DNA is TGTGCCAGCAGCCAGGACAGGGGAGTTGGGTCACCCCTCCACTTT.

The V gene is TRBV7-9, the J gene TRBJ1-2, with D uncertain. The V and J ends lost 1 base and 3 bases respectively, with 12 bases between them. CDR1 SEHNR and CDR2 FQNEAQ come from the germline V gene (reference sequence). This CDR3 spans 15 amino acids. CDR3 DNA sequence: TGTGCCAGCAGCTTAGGCCGTGAGGTAGACTATGGCTACACCTTC. It yields the protein CASSLGREVDYGYTF.

The chain is built from TRBV7-3 and TRBJ2-1, with D maybe TRBD2 (6 bases). Per the germline V gene, CDR1 is SGHTA and CDR2 is FQGTGA. CDR3 length equals 13 residues. Trimming shortened V by 5 bases and J by 5 bases, and 10 bases separated the two germline ends. CDR3 residues: CASSAPGDNEQFF. The CDR3 nucleotides are TGTGCCAGCAGCGCACCGGGAGACAATGAGCAGTTCTTC.

The gene calls are TRBV18 and TRBJ1-2, with 8 bases lining up with TRBD1. The CDR3 runs 17 residues. V trimming: 4 bases; J trimming: 1 base; junction bases outside the gene matches: 11. Germline V lookup: CDR1 KGHSH, CDR2 LQKENI. The CDR3 reads CASSRTPVGQDNYGYTF. The CDR3 coding sequence is TGTGCCAGCTCACGAACCCCCGTGGGACAGGATAACTATGGCTACACCTTC.

This clonotype has at least ten counts. This chain joins TRBV6-1 and TRBJ2-1; 11 bases align to TRBD2. Trimming at V came to 5 bases and at J to 8 bases, leaving 11 bases not matched to a gene. The CDR3 loop spans 16 amino acids. CDR1 is MNHNS and CDR2 is SASEGT in the germline V gene. CDR3 nucleotides: TGTGCCAGCAGTCGCAAGACTAGCGGGGTCGGAGATGAGCAGTTCTTC. Translation gives CASSRKTSGVGDEQFF.

This clonotype was counted between two and nine times. The chain uses TRBV2 and TRBJ2-2; TRBD1 aligns across 7 bases. V trimming: 8 bases; J trimming: 3 bases; junction bases outside the gene matches: 12. CDR1 and CDR2 (germline): SNHLY, FYNNEI. The CDR3 consists of 16 residues. In DNA form, the CDR3 reads TGTGCCAGCGGCGTAACAGGGGCCCGGTACACCGGGGAGCTGTTTTTT. Its protein product is CASGVTGARYTGELFF.

The chain is built from TRBV9 and TRBJ1-1, with a weak D call TRBD1 (5 bases). The V end lost 2 bases, the J end lost 0 bases, and 8 bases lay between the germline ends. The germline CDR1 and CDR2 sequences are SGDLS and YYNGEE. The CDR3 is 14 amino acids. The CDR3 loop reads CASSVDIMNTEAFF. Written as DNA, the CDR3 is TGTGCCAGCAGCGTGGACATTATGAACACTGAAGCTTTCTTT. The variable domain in full, completed from reference TRBV9 and TRBJ1-1, reads DSGVTQTPKHLITATGQRVTLRCSPRSGDLSVYWYQQSLDQGLQFLIQYYNGEERAKGNILERFSAQQFPDLHSELNLSSLELGDSALYFCASSVDIMNTEAFFGQGTRLTVV.

This sequence joins TRBV9 and TRBJ1-4, with D possibly being TRBD1 (5 bases). The ends were cut back, 0 bases at V and 7 bases at J, with 13 bases in the middle. This CDR3 has 15 residues. CDR1 is SGDLS and CDR2 is YYNGEE in the germline V gene. CDR3 in amino acids: CASSVGSGAREKLFF. CDR3 bases: TGTGCCAGCAGCGTAGGTTCCGGGGCACGTGAAAAACTGTTTTTT. Full variable domain (rest looked up from reference TRBV9 and TRBJ1-4): DSGVTQTPKHLITATGQRVTLRCSPRSGDLSVYWYQQSLDQGLQFLIQYYNGEERAKGNILERFSAQQFPDLHSELNLSSLELGDSALYFCASSVGSGAREKLFFGSGTQLSVL.

V and J are TRBV24-1 and TRBJ2-3; 12 bases are a match to TRBD1. CDR1 is KGHDR, CDR2 SFDVKD, per germline. V lost 4 bases, J lost 12 bases, and 19 bases stayed unmatched. The CDR3 contains 18 residues. The CDR3 region is CATSDPTGGTGGLSAQYF. DNA of the CDR3: TGTGCCACCAGTGACCCGACCGGAGGGACAGGGGGCTTAAGCGCACAGTATTTT.

This clonotype was picked up a small number of times. The chain recombines TRBV18 with TRBJ2-6, with TRBD1 as a possible D gene (6 bases). The CDR3 length is 17 residues. The germline V gene encodes CDR1 KGHSH and CDR2 LQKENI. The V gene lost 5 bases and the J gene lost 2 bases, with 16 bases spanning the gap. CDR3 nucleotide sequence: TGTGCCAGCTCAAACAGGGCTCCCTTCACTGGGGCCAACGTCCTGACTTTC. This sequence encodes CASSNRAPFTGANVLTF.

Of note for this clonotype: The junction departs from the called germline gene at one end, perhaps through a read error. V and J are TRBV10-3 and TRBJ1-4; D call uncertain. Germline loops: CDR1 ENHRY, CDR2 SYGVKD. The CDR3 is made up of 13 amino acids. The CDR3 loop reads CAIRALGDERLFF. CDR3 DNA sequence: TGTGCCATCAGGGCGCTGGGAGATGAAAGACTGTTTTTT.

The table lists this clonotype with a few counts. The J gene is TRBJ2-3, the V gene TRBV20-1; 9 bases map to TRBD1. Per germline, CDR1 DFQATT and CDR2 SNEGSKA (reference sequence). The CDR3 consists of 13 residues. J lost 5 bases, V lost 3 bases, and 3 bases had no gene match. The CDR3 sequence: CSARTGGVDTQYF. The DNA for the CDR3 is TGCAGTGCTAGGACAGGGGGAGTAGATACGCAGTATTTT.

This clonotype was counted between two and nine times. In nucleotides, the CDR3 is TGTGCCAGCAGCCCTGGCCTAACCGGGGAGCTGTTTTTT. Amino acid sequence: CASSPGLTGELFF. The rearrangement joins TRBV7-2 to TRBJ2-2, with no clear D. Germline lookup yields CDR1 SGHTA and CDR2 FQGNSA. V lost 5 bases, J lost 5 bases, and 9 bases lay in between. The CDR3 has 13 residues. The whole variable domain, filled in from reference TRBV7-2 and TRBJ2-2, reads GAGVSQSPSNKVTEKGKDVELRCDPISGHTALYWYRQSLGQGLEFLIYFQGNSAPDKSGLPSDRFSAERTGGSVSTLTIQRTQQEDSAVYLCASSPGLTGELFFGEGSRLTVL.

The rearrangement joins TRBV6-2 or TRBV6-3 to TRBJ2-5, with D possibly TRBD1 on 6 matching bases. This CDR3 spans 16 amino acids. Germline V gives CDR1 MNHEY, CDR2 SVGEGT. Trimming stripped 0 bases from V and 0 bases from J, with 11 bases between. In DNA, the CDR3 is TGTGCCAGCAGTTACTCCCGGACAGTCTACCAAGAGACCCAGTACTTC. Its protein is CASSYSRTVYQETQYF.

This chain connects TRBV5-1 to TRBJ2-5, with D perhaps assigned TRBD1 or TRBD2 (7 bases each). V dropped 7 bases and J dropped 4 bases, with 23 bases sitting between them. CDR3 length: 16 residues. Germline CDR1 and CDR2: SGHRS and YFSETQ. CDR3 loop: CASHLPGGGAGETQYF. The CDR3, as DNA: TGCGCCAGCCACCTCCCAGGGGGGGGCGCAGGAGAGACCCAGTACTTC. The full variable domain, completed using reference TRBV5-1 and TRBJ2-5, is KAGVTQTPRYLIKTRGQQVTLSCSPISGHRSVSWYQQTPGQGLQFLFEYFSETQRNKGNFPGRFSGRQFSNSRSEMNVSTLELGDSALYLCASHLPGGGAGETQYFGPGTRLLVL.

The genes are TRBV2 and TRBJ2-5; tentative D call: TRBD2 (5 bases). V was trimmed by 3 bases and J by 5 bases, leaving 13 bases between them. This CDR3 spans 14 amino acids. Germline lookup yields CDR1 SNHLY and CDR2 FYNNEI. CDR3 DNA sequence: TGTGCCAGCAGTGACTCTAGCTTCGGGGAGACCCAGTACTTC. It codes for CASSDSSFGETQYF.

This rearrangement joins TRBV21-1 to TRBJ2-7; the D segment call TRBD2 is taken from the table without a DNA check. TRBV21-1 counts as a pseudogene. The CDR3 totals 15 residues. CDR3 nucleotide sequence: TGTGCCAAGCGGGGATTGGGGGTTTGTCACTACGAGCAGTACTTC. Protein sequence: CAKRGLGVCHYEQYF.

This clonotype occurred a few times. The J gene is TRBJ2-6, the V gene TRBV5-1; D unclear. The germline V gene has CDR1 SGHRS and CDR2 YFSETQ. CDR3 length: 16 residues. Trimming stripped 2 bases from V and 0 bases from J, with 9 bases between. CDR3 in DNA: TGCGCCAGCAGCTTCACAGTCAACTCTGGGGCCAACGTCCTGACTTTC. This gives the protein CASSFTVNSGANVLTF.

This chain links TRBV9 with TRBJ2-2; D call uncertain. The germline gives CDR1 SGDLS, CDR2 YYNGEE. CDR3 length: 13 residues. The germline V and J ends were trimmed by 4 bases and 7 bases, with 11 bases remaining between them. CDR3 in DNA: TGTGCCAGCAGCCTAATCGGTAACGGGGAGCTGTTTTTT. Amino acids: CASSLIGNGELFF.

This chain connects TRBV5-1 to TRBJ2-6; 7 positions match TRBD1. The germline V gene encodes CDR1 SGHRS and CDR2 YFSETQ. There are 15 residues in the CDR3. J gave up 3 bases and V 4 bases, and 4 bases lay outside the gene matches. The CDR3 bases are TGCGCCAGCAGCCAAGGGACAGTTGGGGCCAACGTCCTGACTTTC. Translation: CASSQGTVGANVLTF.

V is TRBV11-3 and J is TRBJ2-3, with a tentative D call TRBD2 (6 bases). Germline CDR1 SGHNT, CDR2 YENEEA. V shed 1 base and J shed 3 bases, with 11 bases lying between them. The CDR3 sequence is 15 residues long. For the CDR3, the DNA is TGTGCCAGCAGCTTAGGGACTATGATAACAGATACGCAGTATTTT. Amino acid sequence: CASSLGTMITDTQYF.